This T cell receptor (beta chain) emerged from a study of OX40 agonist ivuxolimab in advanced cancers. Study conclusions and caveats: The study observed clonal expansion of CD4+ and CD8+ blood T cells by week 6 at 0.1 to 3.0 mg/kg.

The CDR3 has 16 amino acids. The V and J ends lost 5 bases and 3 bases respectively, with 15 bases between them. CDR1 is SGHRS and CDR2 is YFSETQ in the germline V gene. About this clone itself: Antigen: not known.

Here immunoSEQ multiplex PCR was the method, and the copy in TCRdb shows in-frame clones only, minus some. The sample consists of 65,000 to 85,000 clones, 89% of them appearing once. The specimen was CD4+ or CD8+ T cells sorted from blood, collected in a trial of the OX40 agonist ivuxolimab. The gene calls are TRBV5-1 and TRBJ1-6, with a possible D match to TRBD1 (6 bases). The TCR originated in an adult with an advanced solid tumor such as melanoma, head and neck, liver or kidney cancer. The CDR3 here is CASSKRDTRYNSPLHF. CDR3 nucleotides: TGCGCCAGCAGTAAACGGGACACCCGCTATAATTCACCCCTCCACTTT.